This TCR beta chain was retrieved from a study of CD8+CD57+ T cells in acquired aplastic anemia. Study summary: The sorted CD4+ and CD8+ cells yielded an average approximately 3 ug of DNA.

The CDR3 spans 15 residues. V was cut by 2 bases and J by 6 bases, with 17 bases left in between. Germline-derived CDR1 and CDR2 are SEHNR and FQNEAQ (reference sequence). Investigators profiled TCR beta VDJ and CDR3 from genomic DNA template. TCRdb re-called the reads through MiXCR, storing one row per CDR3 protein. The table records over 150,000 distinct CDR3 sequences, around half of them present only once. Study-level points and caveats: Patients and controls were not found to differ significantly in CD8+ Simpson's diversity.

In regard to this clonotype: No antigen is known for it.

Patients chosen for sequencing had CD8+CD57+ cells that had expanded, as shown by flow cytometry. The sequence was obtained from a human donor with aplastic anemia. The chain uses TRBV7-9 and TRBJ2-7; D perhaps matches TRBD2 (6 bases). Sequenced material: sorted CD4+, CD8+, or CD8+CD57+ T cells (not recorded which) from PBMCs. The CDR3 loop is CASSLSWGDLVEQYF. The CDR3 DNA reads as TGTGCCAGCAGCTTAAGTTGGGGGGACCTCGTCGAGCAGTACTTC.